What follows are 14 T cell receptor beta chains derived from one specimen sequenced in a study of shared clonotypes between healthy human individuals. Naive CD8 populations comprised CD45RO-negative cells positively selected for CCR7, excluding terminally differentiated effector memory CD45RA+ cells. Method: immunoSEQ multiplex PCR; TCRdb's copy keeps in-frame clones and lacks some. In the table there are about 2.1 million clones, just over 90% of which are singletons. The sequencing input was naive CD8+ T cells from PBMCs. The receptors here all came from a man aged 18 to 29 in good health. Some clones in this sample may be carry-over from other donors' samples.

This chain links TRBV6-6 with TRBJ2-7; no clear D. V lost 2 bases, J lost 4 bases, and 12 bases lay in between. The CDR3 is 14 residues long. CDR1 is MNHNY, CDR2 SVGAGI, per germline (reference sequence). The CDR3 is CASSYDGGIYEQYF. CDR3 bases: TGTGCCAGCAGTTACGACGGCGGAATTTACGAGCAGTACTTC.

This CDR3 is CASSELGPTNTEAFF. The DNA for the CDR3 is TGTGCCAGCAGTGAATTAGGGCCGACGAACACTGAAGCTTTCTTT. This chain joins TRBV6-1 and TRBJ1-1; D call uncertain. This CDR3 has 15 residues. The germline V gene encodes CDR1 MNHNS and CDR2 SASEGT. V was pared by 2 bases and J by 1 base, with 11 bases between.

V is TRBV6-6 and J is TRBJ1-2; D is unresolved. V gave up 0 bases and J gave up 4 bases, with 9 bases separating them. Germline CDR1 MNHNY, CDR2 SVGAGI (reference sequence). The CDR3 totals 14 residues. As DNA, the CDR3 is TGTGCCAGCAGTTACTCGGTCAGATCCTATGGCTACACCTTC. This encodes CASSYSVRSYGYTF.

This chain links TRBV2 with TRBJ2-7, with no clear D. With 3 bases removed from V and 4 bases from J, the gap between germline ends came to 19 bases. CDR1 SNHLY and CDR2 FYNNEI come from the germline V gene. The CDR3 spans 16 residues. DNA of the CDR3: TGTGCCAGCAGTGACGGATGGGTTGGGCCGAAGTACGAGCAGTACTTC. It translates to CASSDGWVGPKYEQYF.

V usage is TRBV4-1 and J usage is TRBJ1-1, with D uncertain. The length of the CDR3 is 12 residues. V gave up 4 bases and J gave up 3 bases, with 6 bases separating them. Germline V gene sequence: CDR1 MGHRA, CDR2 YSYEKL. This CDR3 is CASSRLDTEAFF. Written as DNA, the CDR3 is TGCGCCAGCAGCCGCCTGGACACTGAAGCTTTCTTT.

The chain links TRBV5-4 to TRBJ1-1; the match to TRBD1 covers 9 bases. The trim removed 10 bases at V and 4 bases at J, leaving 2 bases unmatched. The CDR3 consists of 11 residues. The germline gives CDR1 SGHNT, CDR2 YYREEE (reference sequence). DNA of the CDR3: TGTGCCGGGGGACAGGGCACTGAAGCTTTCTTT. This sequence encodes CAGGQGTEAFF. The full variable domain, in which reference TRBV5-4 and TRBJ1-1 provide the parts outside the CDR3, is ETGVTQSPTHLIKTRGQQVTLRCSSQSGHNTVSWYQQALGQGPQFIFQYYREEENGRGNFPPRFSGLQFPNYSSELNVNALELDDSALYLCAGGQGTEAFFGQGTRLTVV.

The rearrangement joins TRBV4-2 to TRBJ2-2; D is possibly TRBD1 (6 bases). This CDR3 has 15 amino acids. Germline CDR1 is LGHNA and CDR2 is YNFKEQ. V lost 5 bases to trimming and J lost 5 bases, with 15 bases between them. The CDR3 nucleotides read TGTGCCAGCAGCTTGAGACAGGATTGGACCGGGGAGCTGTTTTTT. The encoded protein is CASSLRQDWTGELFF.

The CDR3 coding sequence is TGTGCCAGCAGTTCGACAGGGAACTATGGCTACACCTTC. This gives the protein CASSSTGNYGYTF. The rearrangement uses TRBV28 and TRBJ1-2, with 7 bases fitting TRBD1. The V gene's germline CDR1 is MDHEN and CDR2 SYDVKM. The CDR3 loop spans 13 amino acids. J lost 2 bases, V lost 4 bases, and 1 base had no gene match.

The CDR3 nucleotides read TGTGCCAGCAGTTACCGGGCAGAGCCCTATAATGAAAAACTGTTTTTT. Translated, it gives CASSYRAEPYNEKLFF. The chain uses TRBV27 and TRBJ1-4; D unclear. The CDR3 covers 16 residues. Trimming stripped 4 bases from V and 4 bases from J, with 16 bases between. Germline V gives CDR1 MNHEY, CDR2 SMNVEV (reference sequence).

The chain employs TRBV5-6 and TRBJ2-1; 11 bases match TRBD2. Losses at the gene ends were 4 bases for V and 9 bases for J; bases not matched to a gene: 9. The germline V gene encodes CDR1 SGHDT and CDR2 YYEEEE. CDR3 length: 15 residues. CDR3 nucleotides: TGTGCCAGCAGCCCCACTAGCGGGAGCGTTGGTGAGCAGTTCTTC. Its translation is CASSPTSGSVGEQFF.

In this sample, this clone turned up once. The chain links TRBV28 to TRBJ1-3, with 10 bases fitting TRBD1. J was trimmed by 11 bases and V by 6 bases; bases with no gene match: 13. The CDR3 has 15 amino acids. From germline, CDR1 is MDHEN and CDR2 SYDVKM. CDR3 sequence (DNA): TGTGCCAGCAGCCTTCCGGGACAGGGGCTTGGCGCCATATATTTT. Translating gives CASSLPGQGLGAIYF. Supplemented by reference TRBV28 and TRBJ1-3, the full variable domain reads DVKVTQSSRYLVKRTGEKVFLECVQDMDHENMFWYRQDPGLGLRLIYFSYDVKMKEKGDIPEGYSVSREKKERFSLILESASTNQTSMYLCASSLPGQGLGAIYFGEGSWLTVV.

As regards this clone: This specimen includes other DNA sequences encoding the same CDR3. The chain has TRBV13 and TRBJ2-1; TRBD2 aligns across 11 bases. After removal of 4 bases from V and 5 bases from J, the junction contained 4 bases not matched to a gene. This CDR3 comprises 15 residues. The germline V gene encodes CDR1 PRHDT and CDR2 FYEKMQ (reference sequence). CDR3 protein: CASSSGLAGDNEQFF. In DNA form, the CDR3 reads TGTGCCAGCAGCTCCGGACTAGCGGGTGACAATGAGCAGTTCTTC. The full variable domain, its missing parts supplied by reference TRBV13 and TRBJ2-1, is AAGVIQSPRHLIKEKRETATLKCYPIPRHDTVYWYQQGPGQDPQFLISFYEKMQSDKGSIPDRFSAQQFSDYHSELNMSSLELGDSALYFCASSSGLAGDNEQFFGPGTRLTVL.

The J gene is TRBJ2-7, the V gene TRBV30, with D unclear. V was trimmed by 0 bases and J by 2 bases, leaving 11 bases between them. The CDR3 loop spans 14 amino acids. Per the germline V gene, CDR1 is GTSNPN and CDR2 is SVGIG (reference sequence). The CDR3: CAWSVGLVPYEQYF. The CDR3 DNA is TGTGCCTGGAGTGTAGGTTTAGTGCCCTACGAGCAGTACTTC. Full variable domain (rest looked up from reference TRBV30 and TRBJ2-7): SQTIHQWPATLVQPVGSPLSLECTVEGTSNPNLYWYRQAAGRGLQLLFYSVGIGQISSEVPQNLSASRPQDRQFILSSKKLLLSDSGFYLCAWSVGLVPYEQYFGPGTRLTVT.

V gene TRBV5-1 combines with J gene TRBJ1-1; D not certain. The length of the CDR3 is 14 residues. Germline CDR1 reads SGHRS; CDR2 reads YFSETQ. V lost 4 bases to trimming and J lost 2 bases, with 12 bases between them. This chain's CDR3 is CASSPAVRNTEAFF. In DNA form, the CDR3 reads TGCGCCAGCAGCCCGGCGGTTAGAAACACTGAAGCTTTCTTT.